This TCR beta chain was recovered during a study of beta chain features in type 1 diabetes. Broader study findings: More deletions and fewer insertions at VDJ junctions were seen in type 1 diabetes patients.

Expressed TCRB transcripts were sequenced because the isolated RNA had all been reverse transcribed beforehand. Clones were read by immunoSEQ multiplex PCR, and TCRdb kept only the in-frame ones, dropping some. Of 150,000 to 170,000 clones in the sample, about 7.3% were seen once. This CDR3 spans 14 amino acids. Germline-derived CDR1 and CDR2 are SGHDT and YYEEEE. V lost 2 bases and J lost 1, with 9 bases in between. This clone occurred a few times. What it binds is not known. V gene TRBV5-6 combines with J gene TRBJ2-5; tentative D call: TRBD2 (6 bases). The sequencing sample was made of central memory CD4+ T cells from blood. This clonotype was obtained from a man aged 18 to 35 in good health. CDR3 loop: CASSFGGGQETQYF. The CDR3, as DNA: TGTGCCAGCAGCTTCGGGGGTGGCCAAGAGACCCAGTACTTC.